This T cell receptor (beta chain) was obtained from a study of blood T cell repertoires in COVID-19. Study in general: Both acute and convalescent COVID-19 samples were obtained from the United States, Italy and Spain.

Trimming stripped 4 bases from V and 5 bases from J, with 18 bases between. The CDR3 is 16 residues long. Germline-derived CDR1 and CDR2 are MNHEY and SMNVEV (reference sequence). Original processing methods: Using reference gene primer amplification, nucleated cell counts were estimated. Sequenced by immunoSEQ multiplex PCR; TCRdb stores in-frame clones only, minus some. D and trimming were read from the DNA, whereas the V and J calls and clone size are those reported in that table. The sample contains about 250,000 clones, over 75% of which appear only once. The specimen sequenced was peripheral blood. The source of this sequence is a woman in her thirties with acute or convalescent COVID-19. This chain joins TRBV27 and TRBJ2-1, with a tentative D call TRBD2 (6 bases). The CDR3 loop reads CASSSGLRQQHNEQFF. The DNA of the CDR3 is TGTGCCAGCAGTTCTGGACTACGCCAACAACACAATGAGCAGTTCTTC.